The source of this TCR beta chain is a study of Ad26.COV2.S vaccination and SARS-CoV-2 variants. Overall study: Among those in the COV1001 Ad26.COV2.S trial arm was the donor. Participants got Ad26.COV2.S intramuscularly, once or twice 56 days apart.

Treatment given: around 19 received Ad26.COV2.S at low or high dose, single or two shots; several received placebo; per-sample allocation not given. Collection of the samples took place on day 63 after the first injection of vaccine or placebo. Sequencing was performed with immunoSEQ multiplex PCR; in TCRdb, only in-frame clones are kept and a portion is missing. This sample yields roughly 390,000 clones, of which roughly nine tenths are seen a single time; roughly 3.2% belongs to the top ten. Trimming cost V 4 bases and J 0 bases, with 8 bases left between them. From germline, CDR1 is SQVTM and CDR2 ANQGSEA. CDR3 size: 13 residues.

V gene TRBV29-1 combines with J gene TRBJ2-3; a weak D match, TRBD2 (6 bases). This TCR derives from a person between 18 and 65 years old who received the Ad26.COV2.S COVID-19 vaccine or a placebo. The material sequenced was peripheral blood, taken in a trial of Ad26.COV2.S vaccine versus placebo. The DNA for the CDR3 is TGCAGCGTTGTAGCGGCTAGCACAGATACGCAGTATTTT. Translating gives CSVVAASTDTQYF.